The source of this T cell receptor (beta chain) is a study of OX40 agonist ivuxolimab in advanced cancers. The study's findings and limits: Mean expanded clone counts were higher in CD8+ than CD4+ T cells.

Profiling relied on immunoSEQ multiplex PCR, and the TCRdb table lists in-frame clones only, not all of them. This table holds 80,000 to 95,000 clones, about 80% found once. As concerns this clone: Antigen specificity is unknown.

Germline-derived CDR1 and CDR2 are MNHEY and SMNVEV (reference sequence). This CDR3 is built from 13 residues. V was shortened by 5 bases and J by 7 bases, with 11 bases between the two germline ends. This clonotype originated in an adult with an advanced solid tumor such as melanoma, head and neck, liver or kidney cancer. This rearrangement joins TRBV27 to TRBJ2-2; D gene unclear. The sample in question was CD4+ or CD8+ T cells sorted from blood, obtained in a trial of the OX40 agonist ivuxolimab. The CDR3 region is CASSPPGRGELFF. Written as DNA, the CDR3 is TGTGCCAGCAGTCCCCCCGGGCGCGGGGAGCTGTTTTTT.